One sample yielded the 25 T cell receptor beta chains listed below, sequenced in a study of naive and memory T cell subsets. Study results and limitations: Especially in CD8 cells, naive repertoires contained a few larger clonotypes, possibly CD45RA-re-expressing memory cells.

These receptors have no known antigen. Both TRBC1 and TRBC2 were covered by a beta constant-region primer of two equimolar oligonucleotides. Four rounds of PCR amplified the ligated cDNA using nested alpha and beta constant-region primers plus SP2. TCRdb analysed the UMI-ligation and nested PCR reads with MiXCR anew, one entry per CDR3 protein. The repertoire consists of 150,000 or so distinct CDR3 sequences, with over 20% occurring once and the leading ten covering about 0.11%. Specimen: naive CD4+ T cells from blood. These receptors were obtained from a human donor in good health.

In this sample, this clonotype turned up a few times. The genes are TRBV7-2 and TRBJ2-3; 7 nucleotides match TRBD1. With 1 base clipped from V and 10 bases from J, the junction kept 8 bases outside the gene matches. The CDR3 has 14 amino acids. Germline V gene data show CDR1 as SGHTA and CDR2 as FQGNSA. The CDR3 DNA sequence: TGTGCCAGCAGCTTAGACAGGGGCGCGGATCCGCAGTATTTT. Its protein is CASSLDRGADPQYF.

The CDR3 region has the DNA TGTGCCACCCGACTAGCGGCCACCGGGGAGCTGTTTTTT. Its protein product is CATRLAATGELFF. This chain uses TRBV24-1 with TRBJ2-2; TRBD2 matches at 9 bases. Germline V lookup: CDR1 KGHDR, CDR2 SFDVKD. CDR3 length: 13 residues. V lost 9 bases, J lost 4 bases, and 2 bases stayed unmatched.

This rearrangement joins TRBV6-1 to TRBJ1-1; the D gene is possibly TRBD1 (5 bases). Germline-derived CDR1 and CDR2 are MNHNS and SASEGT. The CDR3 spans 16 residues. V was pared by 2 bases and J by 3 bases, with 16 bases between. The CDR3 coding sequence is TGTGCCAGCAGTGAACCCCGCAGGGACGAGGACACTGAAGCTTTCTTT. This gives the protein CASSEPRRDEDTEAFF.

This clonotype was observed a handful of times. In nucleotides, the CDR3 is TGTGCCAGCAGTTTTGCAGCGACCAACACTGAAGCTTTCTTT. This codes for CASSFAATNTEAFF. J is TRBJ1-1 and V is TRBV27; D not resolved. The CDR3 sequence is 14 residues long. Between the trimmed V and J ends, which lost 3 bases and 2 bases, there was a span of 10 bases. CDR1 and CDR2 from the germline V gene are MNHEY and SMNVEV (reference sequence).

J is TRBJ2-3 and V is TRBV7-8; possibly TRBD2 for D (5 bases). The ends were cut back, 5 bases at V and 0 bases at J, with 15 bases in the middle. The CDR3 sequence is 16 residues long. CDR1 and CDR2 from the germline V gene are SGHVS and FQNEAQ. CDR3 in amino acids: CASSPGLALSTDTQYF. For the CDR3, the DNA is TGTGCCAGCAGCCCTGGGCTAGCCTTAAGCACAGATACGCAGTATTTT.

The CDR3 region is CASSVRDRVLANIQYF. CDR3 DNA sequence: TGTGCCAGCTCAGTACGGGACAGGGTCTTGGCAAACATTCAGTACTTC. The chain combines TRBV18 with TRBJ2-4, with TRBD1 identical over 9 bases. Germline assignment: CDR1 KGHSH and CDR2 LQKENI. The CDR3 is 16 residues long. Trimming at V came to 5 bases and at J to 6 bases, leaving 11 bases not matched to a gene.

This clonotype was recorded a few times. The CDR3, as DNA: TGCGCCAGCAGATTAGCGGGGCGTCACACCGGGGAGCTGTTTTTT. Amino acid sequence: CASRLAGRHTGELFF. J is TRBJ2-2 and V is TRBV5-1; 8 bases fit TRBD2. Germline V gene sequence: CDR1 SGHRS, CDR2 YFSETQ. V trimming: 5 bases; J trimming: 3 bases; junction bases outside the gene matches: 6. This CDR3 contains 15 residues.

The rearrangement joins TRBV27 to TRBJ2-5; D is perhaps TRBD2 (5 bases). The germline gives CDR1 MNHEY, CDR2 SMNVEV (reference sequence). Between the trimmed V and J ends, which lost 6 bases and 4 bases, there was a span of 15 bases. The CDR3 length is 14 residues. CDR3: CASRIRRGLETQYF. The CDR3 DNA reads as TGTGCCAGCAGAATTAGACGAGGGCTAGAGACCCAGTACTTC.

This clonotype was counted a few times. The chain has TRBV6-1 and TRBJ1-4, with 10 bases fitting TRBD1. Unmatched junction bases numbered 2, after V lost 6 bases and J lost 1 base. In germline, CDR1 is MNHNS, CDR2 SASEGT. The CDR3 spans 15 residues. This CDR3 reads CASRRTGGTNEKLFF. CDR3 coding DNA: TGTGCCAGCAGGAGGACAGGGGGAACTAATGAAAAACTGTTTTTT.

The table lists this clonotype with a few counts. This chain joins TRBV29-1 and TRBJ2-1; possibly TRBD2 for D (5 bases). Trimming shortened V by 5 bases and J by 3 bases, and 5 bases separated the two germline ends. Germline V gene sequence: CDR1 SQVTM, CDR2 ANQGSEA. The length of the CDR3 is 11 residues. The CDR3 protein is CSVRGYNEQFF. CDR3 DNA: TGCAGCGTTCGGGGCTACAATGAGCAGTTCTTC.

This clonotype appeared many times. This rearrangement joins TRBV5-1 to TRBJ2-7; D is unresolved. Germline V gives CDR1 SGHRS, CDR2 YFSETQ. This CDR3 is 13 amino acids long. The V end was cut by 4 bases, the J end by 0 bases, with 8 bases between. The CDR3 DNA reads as TGCGCCAGCAGCCATAGTAGCTCCTACGAGCAGTACTTC. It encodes CASSHSSSYEQYF.

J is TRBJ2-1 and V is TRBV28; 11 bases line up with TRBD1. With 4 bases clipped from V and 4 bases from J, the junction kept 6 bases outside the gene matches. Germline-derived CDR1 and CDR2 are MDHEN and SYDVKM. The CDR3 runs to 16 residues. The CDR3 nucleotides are TGTGCCAGCAGTTCCTACCGGGACAGGGGGTACAATGAGCAGTTCTTC. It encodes CASSSYRDRGYNEQFF.

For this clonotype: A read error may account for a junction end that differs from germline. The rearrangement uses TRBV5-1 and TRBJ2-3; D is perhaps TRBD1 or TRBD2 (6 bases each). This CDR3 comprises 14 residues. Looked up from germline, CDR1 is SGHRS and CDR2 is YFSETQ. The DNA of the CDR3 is TGCACCAGCAGTCGGGGGCGCCCGGAGGATACGCAGTATTTT. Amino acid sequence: CTSSRGRPEDTQYF.

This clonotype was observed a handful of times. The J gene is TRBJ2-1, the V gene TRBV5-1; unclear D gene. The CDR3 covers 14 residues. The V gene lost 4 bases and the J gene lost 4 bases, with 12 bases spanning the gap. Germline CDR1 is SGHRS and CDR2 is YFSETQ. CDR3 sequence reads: CASSRGDTYNEQFF. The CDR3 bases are TGCGCCAGCAGCCGCGGAGACACTTACAATGAGCAGTTCTTC.

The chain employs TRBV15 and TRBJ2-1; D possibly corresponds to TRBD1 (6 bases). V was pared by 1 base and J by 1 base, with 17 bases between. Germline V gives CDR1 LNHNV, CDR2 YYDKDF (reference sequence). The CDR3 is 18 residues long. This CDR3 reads CATSRAFLRGPSYNEQFF. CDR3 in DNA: TGTGCCACCAGCAGAGCGTTTCTCAGGGGCCCGTCCTACAATGAGCAGTTCTTC.

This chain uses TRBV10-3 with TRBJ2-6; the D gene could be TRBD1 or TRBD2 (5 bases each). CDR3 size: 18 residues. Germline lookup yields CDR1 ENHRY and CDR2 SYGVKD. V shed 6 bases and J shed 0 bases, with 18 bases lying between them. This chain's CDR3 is CAISNAGTASSGANVLTF. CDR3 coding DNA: TGTGCCATCAGCAACGCCGGGACGGCGAGCTCTGGGGCCAACGTCCTGACTTTC.

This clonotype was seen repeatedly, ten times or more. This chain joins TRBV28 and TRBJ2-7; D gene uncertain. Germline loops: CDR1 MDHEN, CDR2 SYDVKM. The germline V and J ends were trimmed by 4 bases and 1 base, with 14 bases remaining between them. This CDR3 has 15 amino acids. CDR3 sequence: CASSSAASKSYEQYF. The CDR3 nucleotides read TGTGCCAGCAGTTCTGCAGCGTCTAAATCCTACGAGCAGTACTTC.

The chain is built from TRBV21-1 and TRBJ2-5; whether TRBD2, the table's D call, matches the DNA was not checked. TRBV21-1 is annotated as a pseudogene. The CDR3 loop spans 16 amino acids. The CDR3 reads CASSTTSGRGQETQYF. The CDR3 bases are TGTGCCAGCAGCACCACTAGCGGCAGGGGCCAAGAGACCCAGTACTTC.

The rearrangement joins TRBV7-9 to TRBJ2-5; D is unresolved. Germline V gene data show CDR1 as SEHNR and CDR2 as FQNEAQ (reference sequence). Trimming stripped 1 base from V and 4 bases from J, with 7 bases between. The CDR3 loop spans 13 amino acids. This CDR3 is CASSLDSVETQYF. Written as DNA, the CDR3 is TGTGCCAGCAGCTTAGACTCCGTAGAGACCCAGTACTTC.

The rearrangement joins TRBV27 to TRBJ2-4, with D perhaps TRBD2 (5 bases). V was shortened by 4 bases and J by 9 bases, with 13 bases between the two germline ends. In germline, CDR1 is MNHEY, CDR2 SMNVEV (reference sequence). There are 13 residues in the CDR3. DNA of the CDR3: TGTGCCAGCAGTTCGAATAGAGGGAGCATTCAGTACTTC. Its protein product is CASSSNRGSIQYF.

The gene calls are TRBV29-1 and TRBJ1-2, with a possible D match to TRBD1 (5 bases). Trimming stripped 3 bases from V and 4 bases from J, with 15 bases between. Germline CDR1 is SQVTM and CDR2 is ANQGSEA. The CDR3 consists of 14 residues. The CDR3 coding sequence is TGCAGCGTTGAGAACCCTGGGGCCCCCTATGGCTACACCTTC. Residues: CSVENPGAPYGYTF.

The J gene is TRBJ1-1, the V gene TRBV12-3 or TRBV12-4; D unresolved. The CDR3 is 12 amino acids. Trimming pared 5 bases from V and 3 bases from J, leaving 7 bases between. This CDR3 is CASSPSYTEAFF. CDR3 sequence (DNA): TGTGCCAGCAGTCCCTCGTACACTGAAGCTTTCTTT.

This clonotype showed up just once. CDR3 DNA: TGTGCCAGCCTCGGATCTAGCGGGAGGGGTGAGCAGTTCTTC. It encodes CASLGSSGRGEQFF. V gene TRBV3-1 combines with J gene TRBJ2-1; 12 bases fit TRBD2. Germline CDR1 and CDR2: LGHDT and YNNKEL (reference sequence). The CDR3 extends over 14 amino acids. V gave up 8 bases and J gave up 9 bases; unmatched junction bases: 8.

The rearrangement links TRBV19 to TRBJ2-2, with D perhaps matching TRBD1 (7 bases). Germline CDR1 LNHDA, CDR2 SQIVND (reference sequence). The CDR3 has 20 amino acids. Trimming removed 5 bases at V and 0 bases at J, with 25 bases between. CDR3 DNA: TGTGCCAGTAGTTTCAGGCGGGGACAGAAAATTGTCGCGAACACCGGGGAGCTGTTTTTT. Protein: CASSFRRGQKIVANTGELFF.

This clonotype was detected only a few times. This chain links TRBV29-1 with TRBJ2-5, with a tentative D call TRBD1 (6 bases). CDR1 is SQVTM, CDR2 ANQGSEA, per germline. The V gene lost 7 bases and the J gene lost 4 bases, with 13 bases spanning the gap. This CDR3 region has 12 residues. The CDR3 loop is CSGYRVGETQYF. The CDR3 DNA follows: TGCAGCGGCTACAGGGTGGGAGAGACCCAGTACTTC.